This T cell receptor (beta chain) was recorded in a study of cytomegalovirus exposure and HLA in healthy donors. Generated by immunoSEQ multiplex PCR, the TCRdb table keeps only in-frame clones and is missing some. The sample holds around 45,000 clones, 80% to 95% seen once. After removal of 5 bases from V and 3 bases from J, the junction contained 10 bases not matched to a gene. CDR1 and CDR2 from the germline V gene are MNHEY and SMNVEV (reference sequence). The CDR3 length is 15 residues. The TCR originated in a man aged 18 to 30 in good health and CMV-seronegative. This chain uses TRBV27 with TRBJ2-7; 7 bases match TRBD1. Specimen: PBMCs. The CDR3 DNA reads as TGTGCCAGCAGTGTCCGGGACAGACGAGTCTACGAGCAGTACTTC. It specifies CASSVRDRRVYEQYF.